The 22 T cell receptor beta chains given below trace back to one sample, sequenced in a study of blood T cells in healthy people across ages. With a J-beta primer mix and a sample-barcoded 5' primer, a second PCR ran 7 to 11 cycles. TCRdb reanalysed the 5' RACE reads using MiXCR and keeps one entry per CDR3 protein. In the table there are some 1 million distinct CDR3 sequences, under 55% of which are singletons. Sequenced: blood. These receptor sequences come from a woman aged 60 to 75 in good health.

CDR3 DNA sequence: TGTGCCAGCAGCTACCCGGGACAGACCCCTGAAGCTTTCTTT. It is translated as CASSYPGQTPEAFF. This chain connects TRBV7-2 to TRBJ1-1; 7 nucleotides agree with TRBD1. CDR3 size: 14 residues. Germline CDR1 reads SGHTA; CDR2 reads FQGNSA. Trimming removed 4 bases from V and 6 bases from J; junction bases left unmatched: 8.

The table lists this clonotype with a few counts. The rearrangement uses TRBV6-5 and TRBJ1-2, with TRBD1 identical over 8 bases. V was clipped by 7 bases and J by 0 bases; unmatched bases: 4. CDR3 length: 14 residues. Germline CDR1 is MNHEY and CDR2 is SVGAGI. CDR3 protein: CASTRTGPNYGYTF. CDR3 DNA sequence: TGTGCCAGCACCAGGACAGGGCCTAACTATGGCTACACCTTC.

This clonotype has more than one count but fewer than ten. J is TRBJ2-1 and V is TRBV6-2 or TRBV6-3; 9 bases fit TRBD2. CDR3 length: 15 amino acids. The V gene's germline CDR1 is MNHEY and CDR2 SVGEGT. V shed 3 bases and J 7 bases; nucleotides not matched to a gene: 7. This CDR3 reads CASSYSSGTKNEQFF. Written as DNA, the CDR3 is TGTGCCAGCAGTTATTCTAGCGGGACTAAAAATGAGCAGTTCTTC.

Details on this clonotype: A read error may produce the germline difference seen at one junction end. The chain recombines TRBV5-1 with TRBJ2-1; possibly TRBD2 for D (6 bases). Germline lookup yields CDR1 SGHRS and CDR2 YFSETQ. The CDR3 is made up of 15 amino acids. CDR3 in DNA: TGCGCCAGCAGCCTGGGAGCGGGTATCGACAATGAGCGGTTCTTC. Protein: CASSLGAGIDNERFF. Based on the CDR3 plus reference TRBV5-1 and TRBJ2-1, the full variable domain is KAGVTQTPRYLIKTRGQQVTLSCSPISGHRSVSWYQQTPGQGLQFLFEYFSETQRNKGNFPGRFSGRQFSNSRSEMNVSTLELGDSALYLCASSLGAGIDNERFFGPGTRLTVL.

This chain uses TRBV20-1 with TRBJ2-2; no reliable D call. This CDR3 comprises 12 residues. V was cut by 7 bases and J by 4 bases, with 10 bases left in between. Germline assignment: CDR1 DFQATT and CDR2 SNEGSKA (reference sequence). The CDR3 coding sequence is TGCAGTGTTTTGAAAACCACCGGGGAGCTGTTTTTT. Residues: CSVLKTTGELFF.

This clonotype appeared a few times. The genes are TRBV9 and TRBJ2-3, with D perhaps TRBD2 (6 bases). V lost 0 bases and J lost 1, with 9 bases in between. The CDR3 runs to 15 residues. Looked up from germline, CDR1 is SGDLS and CDR2 is YYNGEE. The CDR3 coding sequence is TGTGCCAGCAGCGTAGTAGCGGTAGGCACAGATACGCAGTATTTT. Residues: CASSVVAVGTDTQYF.

This chain joins TRBV11-2 and TRBJ1-3; 7 nucleotides match TRBD1. CDR1 is SGHAT, CDR2 FQNNGV, per germline. J lost 8 bases, V lost 1 base, and 5 bases had no gene match. The length of the CDR3 is 14 residues. CDR3 sequence (DNA): TGTGCCAGCAGCTTAGTAGGGGGCGCCTACACCATATATTTT. It yields the protein CASSLVGGAYTIYF.

About this clonotype: This CDR3 is missing its conserved last phenylalanine or tryptophan, likely due to a read error. CDR3 region: CASSLRETQYY. In nucleotides, the CDR3 is TGCGCCAGCAGCTTGCGAGAGACCCAGTACTAC. This rearrangement joins TRBV5-1 to TRBJ2-5; D remains ambiguous. Trimming pared 1 base from V and 4 bases from J, leaving 2 bases between. From germline, CDR1 is SGHRS and CDR2 YFSETQ. The CDR3 runs 11 residues.

Concerning this clonotype: A much larger clonotype is one base distant, so this may be a read error. V usage is TRBV12-3 or TRBV12-4 and J usage is TRBJ2-1; D gene uncertain. V was shortened by 6 bases and J by 5 bases, with 11 bases between the two germline ends. The CDR3 is 13 residues long. CDR3 region: CASSNPRNNEQFF. Written as DNA, the CDR3 is TGTGCCAGCAGCAACCCGAGGAACAATGAGCAGTTCTTC.

J is TRBJ2-5 and V is TRBV11-2; D is unclear. CDR1 is SGHAT, CDR2 FQNNGV, per germline. V gave up 1 base and J gave up 2 bases, with 11 bases separating them. This CDR3 has 15 residues. In DNA, the CDR3 is TGTGCCAGCAGCTTAGGCCCCGGGTCTCAAGAGACCCAGTACTTC. The encoded protein is CASSLGPGSQETQYF. Using reference TRBV11-2 and TRBJ2-5 for the parts outside the CDR3, the full variable domain is EAGVAQSPRYKIIEKRQSVAFWCNPISGHATLYWYQQILGQGPKLLIQFQNNGVVDDSQLPKDRFSAERLKGVDSTLKIQPAKLEDSAVYLCASSLGPGSQETQYFGPGTRLLVL.

Notes on this clonotype: At one end the junction does not follow the germline gene, possibly because of a read error. The gene calls are TRBV15 and TRBJ2-1; D remains unclear. CDR1 and CDR2 from the germline V gene are LNHNV and YYDKDF (reference sequence). The CDR3 extends over 16 amino acids. The CDR3: CATSRGGLSSYTEQFF. The CDR3 nucleotides are TGTGCCACCAGCAGAGGAGGCCTGAGCTCCTACACTGAGCAGTTCTTC. Full variable domain (outside the CDR3, taken from reference TRBV15 and TRBJ2-1): DAMVIQNPRYQVTQFGKPVTLSCSQTLNHNVMYWYQQKSSQAPKLLFHYYDKDFNNEADTPDNFQSRRPNTSFCFLDIRSPGLGDTAMYLCATSRGGLSSYTEQFFGPGTRLTVL.

This clonotype appeared a few times. The chain recombines TRBV20-1 with TRBJ2-1; 7 nucleotides align to TRBD2. This CDR3 comprises 16 residues. Germline V gene sequence: CDR1 DFQATT, CDR2 SNEGSKA (reference sequence). Trimming removed 1 base from V and 0 bases from J; junction bases left unmatched: 6. CDR3 residues: CSARALLASSYNEQFF. DNA of the CDR3: TGCAGTGCTAGAGCCCTACTAGCGAGCTCCTACAATGAGCAGTTCTTC.

In its sample, this clonotype was seen many times. This chain joins TRBV5-1 and TRBJ1-2, with TRBD1 matching over 11 bases. The length of the CDR3 is 14 residues. J was trimmed by 7 bases and V by 0 bases; bases with no gene match: 2. In germline, CDR1 is SGHRS, CDR2 YFSETQ. CDR3 in amino acids: CASSLAGTGGGYTF. The CDR3 DNA follows: TGCGCCAGCAGCTTGGCTGGGACAGGGGGTGGCTACACCTTC.

With respect to this clonotype: One end of the junction does not line up with germline, which may come from a read error. V usage is TRBV5-1 and J usage is TRBJ1-6; D gene unclear. CDR1 SGHRS and CDR2 YFSETQ come from the germline V gene. The CDR3 has 14 residues. The CDR3 reads CAISHPEVNSPLHF. The CDR3 nucleotides read TGCGCCATCAGCCATCCGGAGGTGAATTCACCCCTCCACTTT.

The chain is built from TRBV27 and TRBJ2-3; D possibly corresponds to TRBD1 (6 bases). CDR1 and CDR2 (germline): MNHEY, SMNVEV (reference sequence). This CDR3 is 16 amino acids long. Trimming removed 6 bases at V and 0 bases at J, with 16 bases between. In DNA, the CDR3 is TGTGCCAGCAGCCCCGGGCCCACAGGGAGCACAGATACGCAGTATTTT. Its translation is CASSPGPTGSTDTQYF.

This chain connects TRBV5-1 to TRBJ2-2, with TRBD1 identical over 7 bases. Losses at the gene ends were 1 base for V and 3 bases for J; bases not matched to a gene: 9. The CDR3 is 17 residues long. CDR1 is SGHRS, CDR2 YFSETQ, per germline. The CDR3 DNA is TGCGCCAGCAGCTTGTTTCGACAGGGCCGCTACACCGGGGAGCTGTTTTTT. The encoded protein is CASSLFRQGRYTGELFF. Variable domain in full (rest from reference TRBV5-1 and TRBJ2-2): KAGVTQTPRYLIKTRGQQVTLSCSPISGHRSVSWYQQTPGQGLQFLFEYFSETQRNKGNFPGRFSGRQFSNSRSEMNVSTLELGDSALYLCASSLFRQGRYTGELFFGEGSRLTVL.

The gene calls are TRBV27 and TRBJ2-7; TRBD2 agrees at 13 bases. In germline, CDR1 is MNHEY, CDR2 SMNVEV (reference sequence). The CDR3 has 19 residues. Trimming took 2 bases from V and 1 from J; bases not matched to a gene: 11. The CDR3 reads CASSLRGLAGPLVSYEQYF. Here the CDR3 DNA reads TGTGCCAGCAGTTTAAGGGGACTAGCGGGACCCCTGGTTTCCTACGAGCAGTACTTC.

The chain couples TRBV29-1 to TRBJ2-1, with 8 bases fitting TRBD2. The last part of the DNA fits TRBJ2-7 better; the J call may be wrong. Germline V gives CDR1 SQVTM, CDR2 ANQGSEA. CDR3 size: 13 residues. The CDR3 DNA follows: TGCAGCTCCGCGGGAGGTTCCTACAATGAGCAGTACTTC. It yields the protein CSSAGGSYNEQYF.

The chain links TRBV5-5 to TRBJ1-1; 8 positions agree with TRBD1. Germline V gene sequence: CDR1 SGHKS, CDR2 YYEKEE (reference sequence). V lost 0 bases to trimming and J lost 6 bases; unmatched junction nucleotides: 4. This CDR3 region has 14 residues. The CDR3 region is CASSLVRGRSEAFF. The CDR3 nucleotides are TGTGCCAGCAGCTTGGTCAGGGGGCGGTCTGAAGCTTTCTTT.

The genes are TRBV5-1 and TRBJ2-1; TRBD2 matches 9 bases. Germline CDR1 SGHRS, CDR2 YFSETQ. V shed 5 bases, J shed 8 bases, and the junction held 14 bases outside the gene matches. CDR3 length: 16 amino acids. The CDR3 here is CASSRGRAYLEDEQFF. DNA of the CDR3: TGCGCCAGCAGTCGCGGGAGGGCCTACCTCGAGGATGAGCAGTTCTTC.

In nucleotides, the CDR3 is TGTGCCAGCAGCCAAGATTTGGGGGGTCTATTCGGCTACACCTTC. Translated, it gives CASSQDLGGLFGYTF. The rearrangement links TRBV3-1 to TRBJ1-2; D may be TRBD1 (5 bases). The length of the CDR3 is 15 residues. The V and J ends lost 0 bases and 8 bases respectively, with 16 bases between them. In germline, CDR1 is LGHDT, CDR2 YNNKEL (reference sequence). The whole variable domain, remainder taken from reference TRBV3-1 and TRBJ1-2, is DTAVSQTPKYLVTQMGNDKSIKCEQNLGHDTMYWYKQDSKKFLKIMFSYNNKELIINETVPNRFSPKSPDKAHLNLHINSLELGDSAVYFCASSQDLGGLFGYTFGSGTRLTVV.

This chain joins TRBV12-3 or TRBV12-4 and TRBJ2-1, with 9 bases identical to TRBD2. This CDR3 comprises 17 residues. J lost 9 bases, V lost 5 bases, and 17 bases had no gene match. The CDR3 reads CASSPPSLAGVSSEQFF. CDR3 sequence (DNA): TGTGCCAGCAGTCCACCCTCATTAGCGGGAGTATCAAGTGAGCAGTTCTTC.